This TCR beta chain was sequenced for a study of shared clonotypes between healthy human individuals (dated by TCRdb to between 2020 and 2021). Regarding the study in general: A couple of women and a few men aged 18 to 49 years were included in the cohort. Per donor, three plates each were used for CD4 naive and CD4 memory, two for CD8 naive, and one for CD8 memory. Blood TCR repertoires of several healthy adults were deeply sequenced to estimate repertoire size and the extent of clonotype sharing between individuals. To increase sequencing depth and limit assay-specific biases, TCR repertoire library preparation and sequencing were carried out by different laboratories using diverse techniques. Per donor, leukapheresis produced somewhere between about 0.85 and 8.9 billion PBMCs.

Donors were healthy HIV-negative adults with no recently reported acute infections or vaccinations. All donors were Caucasian adults living in Nashville, Tennessee, USA. CD4+ T cells were enriched by magnetic negative selection; naive cells were then positively selected on CD45RA, and the negative fraction formed the memory subset. After blood collection by leukapheresis, PBMCs were isolated using Ficoll-Histopaque density gradient centrifugation and then cryopreserved in the vapor phase of liquid nitrogen. Analytical flow cytometry was used to check the purity and quantity of each magnetically sorted T cell population. From each sorted fraction, genomic DNA was isolated and quantified by UV absorbance on a Nanodrop 2000c. Using the deep immunoSEQ assay, multiplex PCR amplified TCR CDR3 regions from genomic DNA. Extracted genomic DNA from each cell subset was distributed evenly across all wells of several immunoSEQ 96-well plates, and each plate was treated as a replicate. For sorted subsets, each replicate PCR was loaded with 200 to 250 ng genomic DNA, equivalent to about 30,000 T cell genomes. Purified libraries were measured with a Qubit 3.0 fluorometer, size-checked on a Bioanalyzer 2100, and measured again with the KAPA Library Quantification kit. A separate single-read 150-cycle Illumina NextSeq 550 flow cell was used to sequence each immunoSEQ 96-well plate. In the source study's methods: Because the immunoSEQ output included only junctional sequences and no quality scores, the filtering could not be the same as the filtering used for full-length reads. To assign V/J genes and CDR3, sequences were annotated against IMGT germline references using PyIR, a Python wrapper for IgBLAST v1.9. Reads were removed for weak V/J assignments (E-value above 1e-6), missing CDR3, stop codons, out-of-frame junctions, or ambiguous translated residues. A V3J clonotype was defined by an identical inferred V gene, J gene, and CDR3 amino acid sequence. Percentage overlap between repertoires was computed as shared unique clonotypes divided by the size of the smaller repertoire. RTK rarefaction, the Chao1 estimator, and Recon v2.1 estimates of unobserved clonotypes were used to assess repertoire richness. For all TCRbeta clonotypes obtained by the gDNA method from several donors, generation probabilities were computed with OLGA. TCRdb's version of the immuneACCESS table is confined to in-frame rearrangements and falls short of the full clone set. An unresolved V gene accounts for under half of the shortfall where checked; the remainder is of unknown origin. D and trimming come from the DNA, and the V and J calls and clone size come from that table. The sample data list fewer than 1.6 million clones, and just under 99% of these were observed just once. The ten largest clones take up under 0.45% of the sample.

CDR1 and CDR2 (GTSNPN, SVGIG) derive from the germline V gene (reference sequence). The CDR3 has 13 amino acids, counting the end cysteine and phenylalanine. The kept DNA is CDR3 alone, 39 bases in frame from the first base. Compared with germline, V lacks 3 bases and J lacks 9 bases; bases without a gene match: 4. In this sample, this clone turned up once. Which antigen it targets is not known. No base quality information exists; no much larger clone differs at one position. Results and caveats for the whole study, not just this receptor: About 5% of naive CD4, more than 3% of naive CD8, around 2.3% of memory CD4, and 0.35% to 0.4% of memory CD8 clonotypes were shared across four donors. Rarefaction of sorted-subset datasets indicated incomplete sequencing despite the large sequencing depth. Because the study included only a small number of donors, the genetic and exposure-history diversity represented was limited. Pairwise subsampling led to the expectation that sequencing depth would affect the degree of clonotype sharing among donors. Naive subsets generally had larger estimated clonotype richness than memory subsets. Higher generation probabilities were observed for clonotypes shared by all four sorted-subset donors than for non-shared clonotypes. Only blood was sampled, and tissue TCR repertoires likely differ from those in blood.

The receptor chain draws on TRBV30 and TRBJ2-4, with TRBD1 matching 11 junction bases. Sequencing input: naive CD4+ T cells sorted from blood. Sample cell subset or site, as interpreted from the label and publication: CD45RA+ positively selected. The TCR originated in a man aged 25 to 45 in good health. The bases read TGTGCCTGGAGCCTTGGACAGGGGGCCATTCAGTACTTC. It is translated as CAWSLGQGAIQYF.